This record covers a single T cell receptor beta chain. Its specificity is not known. The V end lost 2 bases, the J end lost 5 bases, and 7 bases lay between the germline ends. CDR1 and CDR2 (germline): MGHRA, YSYEKL. The CDR3 covers 12 residues. Time point described: persistent/refractory GD, antithyroid drugs over 5 years with positive TRAb. PBMCs were the source of the RNA used for TCR sequencing. The authors drew patients from an endocrinology department in Xi'an, China. Staff drew around 10 milliliters of peripheral blood into EDTA tubes. TCR beta libraries were built with iRepertoire HTBI primers and Arm-PCR of CDR3 regions. TCRdb reprocessed the multiplex PCR reads with MiXCR, giving one entry per CDR3 protein. The sample yields around 340,000 distinct CDR3 sequences, 15% to 20% seen once. The data derive from a study of regulatory T cells in long-lasting Graves disease. Study outcomes and limitations: TRBV28, TRBJ1-2 and TRBJ2-5 were segments that persistent disease favored. Public clonotype sharing was higher in persistent than newly diagnosed patients.

The source of this sequence is a female donor with Graves disease. The material sequenced was peripheral blood mononuclear cells (PBMCs), taken when the disease was refractory, from a patient treated with antithyroid drugs. V is TRBV4-1 and J is TRBJ2-7; possibly TRBD1 or TRBD2 for D (5 bases each). The CDR3 DNA reads TGCGCCAGCAGCCAAACGGGACACGAGCAGTACTTC. The encoded protein is CASSQTGHEQYF.